This T cell receptor (beta chain) was recovered during a study of cytomegalovirus exposure and HLA in healthy donors. PCR used 60 Vbeta primers and 13 Jbeta primers. The table came from immunoSEQ multiplex PCR; TCRdb's copy has only in-frame clones and leaves some out. The sample has 95,000 to 100,000 clones; roughly 80% are singletons. The CDR3 has 16 residues. Germline-derived CDR1 and CDR2 are LNHDA and SQIVND (reference sequence). Trimming at V came to 0 bases and at J to 4 bases, leaving 5 bases not matched to a gene. The sequencing input was PBMCs. The V gene is TRBV19, the J gene TRBJ2-2, with 7 bases fitting TRBD2. The clonotype originates from a female donor in good health and CMV-seronegative. CDR3 coding DNA: TGTGCCAGTAGTATAGAAGCGGGGACCCCCACCGGGGAGCTGTTTTTT. Protein sequence: CASSIEAGTPTGELFF.